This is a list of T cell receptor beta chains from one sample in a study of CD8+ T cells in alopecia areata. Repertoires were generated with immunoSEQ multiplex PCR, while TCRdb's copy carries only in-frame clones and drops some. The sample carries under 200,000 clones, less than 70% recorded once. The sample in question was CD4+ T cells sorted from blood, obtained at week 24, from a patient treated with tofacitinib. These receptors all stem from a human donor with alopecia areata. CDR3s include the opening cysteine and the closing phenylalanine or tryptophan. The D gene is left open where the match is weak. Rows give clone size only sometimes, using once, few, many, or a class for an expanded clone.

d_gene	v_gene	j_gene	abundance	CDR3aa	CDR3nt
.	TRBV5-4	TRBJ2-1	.	CASSPQPGDHNEQFF	TGTGCCAGCAGCCCACAGCCCGGAGACCACAATGAGCAGTTCTTC
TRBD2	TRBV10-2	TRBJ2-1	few	CASRPGLAGGLKINEQFF	TGCGCCAGCAGACCGGGACTAGCGGGGGGGCTTAAGATCAATGAGCAGTTCTTC
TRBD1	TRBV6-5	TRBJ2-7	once	CASSRDRSLMSEQYF	TGTGCCAGCAGCCGGGACAGGTCCTTAATGTCCGAGCAGTACTTC
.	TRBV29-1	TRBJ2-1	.	CSVEEGEQFF	TGCAGCGTTGAGGAGGGTGAGCAGTTCTTC
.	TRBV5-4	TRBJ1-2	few	CASSGLGGYTF	TGTGCCAGCAGCGGGTTAGGGGGCTACACCTTC
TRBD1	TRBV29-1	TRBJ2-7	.	CSVVLDRVSYEQYF	TGCAGCGTTGTTTTGGACAGGGTCTCTTACGAGCAGTACTTC
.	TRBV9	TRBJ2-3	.	CASSVGGDTQYF	TGTGCCAGCAGCGTAGGCGGAGATACGCAGTATTTT
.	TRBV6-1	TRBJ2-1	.	CASSGRSGGLDNEQFF	TGTGCCAGCAGTGGCCGGTCCGGGGGATTGGACAATGAGCAGTTCTTC
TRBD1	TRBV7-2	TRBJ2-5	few	CASSGRQGGRETQYF	TGTGCCAGCAGCGGGCGACAGGGCGGGCGAGAGACCCAGTACTTC
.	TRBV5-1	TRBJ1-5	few	CASSLAGANQPQHF	TGCGCCAGCAGCTTGGCCGGGGCGAATCAGCCCCAGCATTTT
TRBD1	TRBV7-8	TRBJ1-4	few	CASSIRQGINEKLFF	TGTGCCAGCAGCATACGACAGGGAATTAATGAAAAACTGTTTTTT
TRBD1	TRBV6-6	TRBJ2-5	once	CASSPGTGVSETQYF	TGTGCCAGCAGTCCCGGGACAGGGGTTTCCGAGACCCAGTACTTC
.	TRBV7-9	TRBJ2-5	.	CASSPGYREQETQYF	TGTGCCAGCAGCCCAGGGTACAGGGAACAAGAGACCCAGTACTTC
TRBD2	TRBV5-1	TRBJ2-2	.	CASSPGTSGYTGELFF	TGCGCCAGCAGCCCCGGGACTAGCGGATACACCGGGGAGCTGTTTTTT
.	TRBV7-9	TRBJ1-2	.	CASSLADTYGYTF	TGTGCCAGCAGCTTAGCGGACACCTATGGCTACACCTTC
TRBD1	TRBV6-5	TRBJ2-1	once	CASSYDLWTGPQFF	TGTGCCAGCAGCTACGACCTATGGACAGGGCCTCAGTTCTTC
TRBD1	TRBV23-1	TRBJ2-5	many	CASSRPEGQEIEETQYF	TGCGCCAGCAGTCGGCCCGAGGGACAGGAGATAGAAGAGACCCAGTACTTC
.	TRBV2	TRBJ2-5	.	CASSKVVAQETQYF	TGTGCCAGCAGTAAAGTGGTAGCGCAAGAGACCCAGTACTTC
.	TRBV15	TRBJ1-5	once	CATSRALSQGGPQHF	TGTGCCACCAGCAGAGCCCTCTCACAGGGAGGCCCCCAGCATTTT
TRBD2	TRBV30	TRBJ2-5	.	CAWSVWTSGGPRGETQYF	TGTGCCTGGAGTGTATGGACTAGCGGGGGCCCTAGGGGGGAGACCCAGTACTTC
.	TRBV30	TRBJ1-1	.	CAWSEGVNTEAFF	TGTGCCTGGAGTGAGGGGGTGAACACTGAAGCTTTCTTT
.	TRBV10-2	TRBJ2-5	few	CASIRAKGETQYF	TGCGCCAGCATTCGGGCGAAGGGGGAGACCCAGTACTTC
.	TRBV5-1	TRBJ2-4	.	CASSAGSKNIQYF	TGCGCCAGCAGCGCGGGGTCCAAAAACATTCAGTACTTC
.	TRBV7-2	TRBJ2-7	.	CASSGTYPYEQYF	TGTGCCAGCAGCGGGACCTACCCCTACGAGCAGTACTTC
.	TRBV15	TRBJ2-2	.	CATSSSWEQRELFF	TGTGCCACCAGCAGCTCATGGGAACAGCGGGAGCTGTTTTTT
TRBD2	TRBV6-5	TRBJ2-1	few	CASSRLAVSHEQFF	TGTGCCAGCAGCCGACTAGCGGTCTCCCATGAGCAGTTCTTC
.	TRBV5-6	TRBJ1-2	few	CASSLAMEYYGYTF	TGTGCCAGCAGCTTGGCCATGGAGTACTATGGCTACACCTTC
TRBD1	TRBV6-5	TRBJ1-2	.	CASSPGTAGNYGYTF	TGTGCCAGCAGTCCCGGGACAGCGGGTAACTATGGCTACACCTTC
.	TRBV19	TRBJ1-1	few	CASSNDRNTEAFF	TGTGCCAGTAGTAACGACAGGAACACTGAAGCTTTCTTT
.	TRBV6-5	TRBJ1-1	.	CASSYPPGSEAFF	TGTGCCAGCAGCTACCCCCCTGGCTCTGAAGCTTTCTTT
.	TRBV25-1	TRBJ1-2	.	CASSESTVYGYTF	TGTGCCAGCAGTGAATCGACGGTCTATGGCTACACCTTC
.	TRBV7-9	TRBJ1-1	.	CASSLARSGQGLAFF	TGTGCCAGCAGCTTAGCGCGGTCTGGGCAGGGGTTGGCTTTCTTT
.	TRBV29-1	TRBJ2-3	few	CSVVGLRGGDTQYF	TGCAGCGTTGTGGGACTAAGAGGGGGAGATACGCAGTATTTT
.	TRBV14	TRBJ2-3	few	CASSLTRDTQYF	TGTGCCAGCAGCCTCACTCGGGATACGCAGTATTTT
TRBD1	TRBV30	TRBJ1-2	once	CAWSSGTGVGYTF	TGTGCCTGGAGTTCAGGGACAGGGGTTGGCTACACCTTC
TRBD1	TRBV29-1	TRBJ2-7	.	CSATRTGDPYEQYF	TGCAGCGCAACCCGGACAGGGGACCCCTACGAGCAGTACTTC
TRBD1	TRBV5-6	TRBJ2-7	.	CASSRRTGRNSEQYF	TGTGCCAGCAGCCGCAGGACAGGGCGTAACTCCGAGCAGTACTTC
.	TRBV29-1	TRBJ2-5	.	CSVTGGGRGETQYF	TGCAGCGTGACCGGAGGGGGGCGAGGAGAGACCCAGTACTTC
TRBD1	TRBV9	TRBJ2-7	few	CASSPHAQGRSYEQYF	TGTGCCAGCAGCCCCCACGCACAGGGGCGATCCTACGAGCAGTACTTC
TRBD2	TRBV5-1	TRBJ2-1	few	CASSLDSGVTNEQFF	TGCGCCAGCAGCTTGGATAGCGGGGTAACGAATGAGCAGTTCTTC
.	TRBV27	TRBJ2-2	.	CASRRGRANTGELFF	TGTGCCAGCAGGAGGGGGAGGGCGAACACCGGGGAGCTGTTTTTT
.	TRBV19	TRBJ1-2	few	CASSINPDQAYGYTF	TGTGCCAGTAGTATCAATCCAGACCAGGCCTATGGCTACACCTTC
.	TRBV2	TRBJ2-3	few	CASSAQPNTDTQYF	TGTGCCAGCAGTGCACAGCCTAACACAGATACGCAGTATTTT
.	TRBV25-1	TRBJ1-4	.	CASRGPGKLFF	TGTGCCAGCAGGGGGCCCGGAAAACTGTTTTTT
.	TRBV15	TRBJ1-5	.	CATNPGQGVINQPQHF	TGTGCCACCAACCCTGGCCAGGGAGTGATCAATCAGCCCCAGCATTTT
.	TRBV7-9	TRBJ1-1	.	CASSPGVTMNTEAFF	TGTGCCAGCAGCCCAGGCGTCACGATGAACACTGAAGCTTTCTTT
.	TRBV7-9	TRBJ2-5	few	CASSFDGGKETQYF	TGTGCCAGCAGCTTTGACGGAGGAAAAGAGACCCAGTACTTC
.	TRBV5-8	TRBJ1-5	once	CASSLVVGVSNQPQHF	TGTGCCAGCAGCTTGGTAGTAGGAGTTAGCAATCAGCCCCAGCATTTT
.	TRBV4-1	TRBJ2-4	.	CASSQVTSLGNIQYF	TGCGCCAGCAGCCAAGTTACTAGCTTGGGAAACATTCAGTACTTC
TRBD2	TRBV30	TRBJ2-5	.	CAWVSGGGQETQYF	TGTGCCTGGGTCAGCGGGGGAGGCCAAGAGACCCAGTACTTC
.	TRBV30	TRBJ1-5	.	CAWSPGAQPQHF	TGTGCCTGGAGTCCAGGGGCCCAGCCCCAGCATTTT
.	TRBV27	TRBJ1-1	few	CASSLWGRNTEAFF	TGTGCCAGCAGTTTATGGGGCCGAAACACTGAAGCTTTCTTT
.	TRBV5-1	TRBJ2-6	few	CASSPGGRAGANVLTF	TGCGCCAGCAGCCCCGGAGGCAGGGCTGGGGCCAACGTCCTGACTTTC
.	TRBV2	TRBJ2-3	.	CASKGDQTDTQYF	TGTGCCAGCAAGGGGGACCAAACAGATACGCAGTATTTT
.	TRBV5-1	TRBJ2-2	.	CASRAETNTGELFF	TGCGCCAGCAGGGCGGAGACGAACACCGGGGAGCTGTTTTTT
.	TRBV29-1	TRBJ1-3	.	CSVEYTGNTIYF	TGCAGCGTTGAGTATACTGGAAACACCATATATTTT
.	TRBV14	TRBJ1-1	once	CASSQTRSEAFF	TGTGCCAGCAGCCAAACGCGGTCTGAAGCTTTCTTT